This TCR beta chain is from a study of T-cell memory formation after mild COVID-19. Study information: Among the donors, TCR clusters were largely specific to each donor.

Study results and limitations: Nothing showed for sure that second-wave clones peaking on day 37 were SARS-CoV-2 specific. Cross-reactive memory appears to have joined, as suggested by some responding clones showing up in pre-infection memory. Day 15 to 85 contracting clones showed balanced CD4/CD8; day 15 to 37 expanders favored CD4+.

As concerns this clonotype: Its cognate antigen is unknown.

TCRdb reprocessed the 5' RACE reads via MiXCR and lists one record per CDR3 protein. This table has some 440,000 distinct CDR3 sequences, roughly 23% appearing once. V gave up 3 bases and J gave up 5 bases, with 8 bases separating them. The length of the CDR3 is 13 residues. The clonotype originates from an adult woman who had mild COVID-19 (a few samples of this study predate the infection). Cell type and time point are not known. The chain recombines TRBV12-3 or TRBV12-4 with TRBJ1-5; D is ambiguous. The material sequenced was PBMCs or a T cell subset sorted from them (not recorded which). DNA of the CDR3: TGTGCCAGCAGTTTCGATAGGTATCAGCCCCAGCATTTT. Protein: CASSFDRYQPQHF.